This T cell receptor (beta chain) was sequenced in a study of T cells in Graves' hyperthyroidism and ophthalmopathy. The length of the CDR3 is 16 residues. V lost 4 bases to trimming and J lost 4 bases, with 14 bases between them. Germline V gives CDR1 SNHLY, CDR2 FYNNEI. RNA transcripts gave rise to amplified TCR beta CDR3 regions. The HTBI primer set served for first-round RT-PCR of the TCR CDR3. From the multiplex PCR reads, TCRdb called clonotypes with MiXCR, one entry per CDR3 protein. The sample lists hundreds of thousands of distinct CDR3 sequences, just under 20% occurring once. This sequence was found in a man aged 35-49 years with Graves' ophthalmopathy. The rearrangement uses TRBV2 and TRBJ2-6; D may correspond to TRBD1 or TRBD2 (5 bases each). The sequenced sample consisted of blood. Written as DNA, the CDR3 is TGTGCCAGCAGTGCCCAGGTGGGGGTAGGGGCCAACGTCCTGACTTTC. It encodes CASSAQVGVGANVLTF.